This entry lists 13 T cell receptor beta chains sequenced from one sample in a study of blood T cells in healthy people across ages. A second PCR of 7 to 11 cycles used a sample-barcoded 5' primer and a J-beta primer mix. TCRdb fed the 5' RACE reads into MiXCR, producing one record per CDR3 protein. This repertoire shows 1.5 million to 2 million distinct CDR3 sequences, about two fifths found once; its top ten account for approximately 22%. Sequenced: blood. The source is a human donor in good health.

Comments on this clonotype: A read error is likely, as this CDR3 ends without the conserved phenylalanine or tryptophan. The genes are TRBV4-1 and TRBJ1-2; 7 nucleotides match TRBD1. V lost 1 base, J lost 4 bases, and 6 bases stayed unmatched. Germline lookup yields CDR1 MGHRA and CDR2 YSYEKL. The CDR3 has 15 residues. The CDR3: CASSQVEGQTYGYTC. DNA of the CDR3: TGCGCCAGCAGCCAAGTTGAGGGACAGACCTATGGCTACACCTGC.

In this sample, this clonotype turned up a few times. The chain recombines TRBV4-3 with TRBJ1-1, with 8 bases fitting TRBD1. V trimming: 8 bases; J trimming: 4 bases; junction bases outside the gene matches: 6. Per germline, CDR1 LGHNA and CDR2 YSLEER. This CDR3 spans 13 amino acids. CDR3 loop: CASGPGGGTEAFF. The CDR3 DNA sequence: TGCGCCAGCGGACCAGGGGGCGGCACTGAAGCTTTCTTT.

This clonotype was seen a handful of times. The chain links TRBV4-3 to TRBJ1-1; D is possibly TRBD1 (5 bases). V dropped 4 bases and J dropped 5 bases, with 23 bases sitting between them. Germline CDR1 reads LGHNA; CDR2 reads YSLEER. This CDR3 comprises 17 residues. Here the CDR3 reads CASSPRGTGSRRTEAFF. The CDR3 coding sequence is TGCGCCAGCAGCCCAAGGGGTACCGGGTCCCGACGGACTGAAGCTTTCTTT.

CDR3: CASSLSEDGIQYF. The CDR3 coding sequence is TGTGCCAGCAGCTTATCGGAGGACGGGATTCAGTACTTC. The chain carries TRBV7-6 and TRBJ2-4, with a tentative D call TRBD2 (5 bases). The germline CDR1 and CDR2 sequences are SGHVS and FNYEAQ. The V end lost 2 bases, the J end lost 10 bases, and 12 bases lay between the germline ends. The CDR3 has 13 amino acids.

This clonotype was observed a few times. The chain is built from TRBV4-3 and TRBJ2-1, with 7 bases aligning to TRBD2. Germline CDR1 LGHNA, CDR2 YSLEER. The CDR3 sequence is 16 residues long. V trimming: 2 bases; J trimming: 7 bases; junction bases outside the gene matches: 11. The CDR3 DNA is TGCGCCAGCAGCCAATATCAAGCGGGGTTATGGAATGAGCAGTTCTTC. Its protein is CASSQYQAGLWNEQFF.

As to this clonotype: The junction does not match germline at one end; this may be a read error. The V and J genes are TRBV20-1 and TRBJ2-1, with D tentatively TRBD1 or TRBD2 (7 bases each). CDR3 length: 15 amino acids. Germline CDR1 and CDR2: DFQATT and SNEGSKA (reference sequence). DNA for the CDR3: TGCAGTGCTAATTCGGGGCAGGGGGGGTACAATGGGCAGTTCTTC. This gives the protein CSANSGQGGYNGQFF.

There are a few counts of this clonotype. The chain has TRBV5-1 and TRBJ1-2; 7 positions match TRBD1. The CDR3 sequence is 13 residues long. Trimming took 7 bases from V and 8 from J; bases not matched to a gene: 11. CDR1 is SGHRS and CDR2 is YFSETQ in the germline V gene. The CDR3 sequence is CASRSDRAEGYTF. CDR3 nucleotides: TGCGCCAGCCGATCTGACAGGGCTGAAGGCTACACCTTC.

This clonotype turned up a few times. The chain couples TRBV5-6 to TRBJ2-1, with 11 bases fitting TRBD2. This CDR3 comprises 17 residues. After removal of 6 bases from V and 2 bases from J, the junction contained 10 bases not matched to a gene. In germline, CDR1 is SGHDT, CDR2 YYEEEE. CDR3 bases: TGTGCCAGCACTAGGGGCCTAGCGGGGGGTCCCTACAATGAGCAGTTCTTC. It is translated as CASTRGLAGGPYNEQFF.

The chain couples TRBV30 to TRBJ1-2, with 9 bases lining up with TRBD1. In germline, CDR1 is GTSNPN, CDR2 SVGIG (reference sequence). Trimming took 3 bases from V and 4 from J; bases not matched to a gene: 6. The CDR3 is 14 amino acids. CDR3: CAWSQDRGGYGYTF. CDR3 nucleotides: TGTGCCTGGAGCCAGGACAGGGGAGGCTATGGCTACACCTTC.

CDR3 sequence: CSVDKGSSEQFF. In DNA form, the CDR3 reads TGCAGCGTTGACAAGGGGTCCAGTGAGCAGTTCTTC. This chain uses TRBV29-1 with TRBJ2-1; weak D call: TRBD1 (5 bases). Trimming took 3 bases from V and 9 from J, leaving 12 bases between them. Germline V CDR1 and CDR2: SQVTM, ANQGSEA. CDR3 length: 12 amino acids.

J is TRBJ1-2 and V is TRBV4-3; weak D call: TRBD1 (5 bases). Trimming stripped 0 bases from V and 7 bases from J, with 12 bases between. CDR1 and CDR2 from the germline V gene are LGHNA and YSLEER. The CDR3 has 14 residues. CDR3 sequence (DNA): TGCGCCAGCAGCCAAGAGGGCGAGGGGCTTGGCTACACCTTC. Its translation is CASSQEGEGLGYTF.

This sequence joins TRBV4-1 and TRBJ1-1; no clear D. The length of the CDR3 is 15 residues. The V end lost 0 bases, the J end lost 0 bases, and 8 bases lay between the germline ends. The germline gives CDR1 MGHRA, CDR2 YSYEKL. Here the CDR3 DNA reads TGCGCCAGCAGCCAAGAATGGCAAATGAACACTGAAGCTTTCTTT. This codes for CASSQEWQMNTEAFF.

The chain links TRBV13 to TRBJ1-2; D is unclear. Trimming took off 5 bases at V and 12 bases at J, with 19 bases between the two ends. Looked up from germline, CDR1 is PRHDT and CDR2 is FYEKMQ (reference sequence). The CDR3 consists of 13 residues. CDR3 DNA sequence: TGTGCCAGCAGCCTAAGAACCTCGGGCGGCCACACCTTC. Amino acid sequence: CASSLRTSGGHTF.